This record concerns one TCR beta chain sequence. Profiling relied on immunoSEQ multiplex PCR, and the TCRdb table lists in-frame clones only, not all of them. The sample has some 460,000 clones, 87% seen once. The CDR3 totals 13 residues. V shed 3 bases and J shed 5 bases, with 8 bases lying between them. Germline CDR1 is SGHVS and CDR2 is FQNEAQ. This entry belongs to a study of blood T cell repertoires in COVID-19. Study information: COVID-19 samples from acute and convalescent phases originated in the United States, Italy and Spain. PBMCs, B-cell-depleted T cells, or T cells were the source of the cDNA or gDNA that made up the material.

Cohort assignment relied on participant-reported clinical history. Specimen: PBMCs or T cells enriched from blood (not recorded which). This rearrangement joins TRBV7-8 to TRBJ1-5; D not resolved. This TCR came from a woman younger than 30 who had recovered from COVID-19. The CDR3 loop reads CASSFQRDQPQHF. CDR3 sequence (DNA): TGTGCCAGCAGCTTTCAGAGGGATCAGCCCCAGCATTTT. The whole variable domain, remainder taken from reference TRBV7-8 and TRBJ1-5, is GAGVSQSPRYKVAKRGQDVALRCDPISGHVSLFWYQQALGQGPEFLTYFQNEAQLDKSGLPSDRFFAERPEGSVSTLKIQRTQQEDSAVYLCASSFQRDQPQHFGDGTRLSIL.